This TCR beta chain originates from a study of T-cell reconstitution after alpha-beta-depleted transplantation in children. Study-level findings and limits: About two months after transplant, alpha-beta T cells reportedly came from several hundred expanded graft clones.

The germline CDR1 and CDR2 sequences are MNHEY and SMNVEV (reference sequence). The V end was cut by 5 bases, the J end by 6 bases, with 18 bases between. CDR3 length: 15 amino acids. Unique molecular identifiers were used to barcode this TCRbeta library. From the PCR reads, TCRdb called clonotypes with MiXCR, one entry per CDR3 protein. The top ten hold roughly 5% of the sample, which has 750,000 to 950,000 distinct CDR3 sequences, roughly 15% seen once. This clonotype came up a few times. Its antigen remains unidentified. The chain couples TRBV27 to TRBJ2-3; D possibly corresponds to TRBD1 (6 bases). This specimen consisted of PBMCs, mostly from graft donor cells, obtained 360 days after TCRalphabeta/CD19-depleted stem cell transplant. This receptor was taken from a male patient younger than 18 who had a stem cell transplant for acute lymphoblastic leukemia, so the T cells may come from the graft donor. The CDR3 coding sequence is TGTGCCAGCAGTCCCCGGACAGACCTCGGGGATACGCAGTATTTT. As protein: CASSPRTDLGDTQYF.